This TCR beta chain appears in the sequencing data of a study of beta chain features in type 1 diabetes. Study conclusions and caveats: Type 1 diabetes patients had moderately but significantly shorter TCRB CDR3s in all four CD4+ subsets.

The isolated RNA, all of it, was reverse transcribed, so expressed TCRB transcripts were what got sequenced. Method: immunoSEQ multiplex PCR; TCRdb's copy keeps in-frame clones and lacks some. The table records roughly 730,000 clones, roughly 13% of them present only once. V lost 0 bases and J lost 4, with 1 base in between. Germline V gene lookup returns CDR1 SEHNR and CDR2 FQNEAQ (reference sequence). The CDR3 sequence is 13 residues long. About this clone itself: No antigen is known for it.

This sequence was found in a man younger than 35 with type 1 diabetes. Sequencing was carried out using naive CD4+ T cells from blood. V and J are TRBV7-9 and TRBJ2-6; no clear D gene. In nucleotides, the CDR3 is TGTGCCAGCAGCTTAGCAGGGGCCAACGTCCTGACTTTC. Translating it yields CASSLAGANVLTF.